This T cell receptor (beta chain) was profiled in a study of T cell clusters in autoimmune cytopenias. Overall study findings and caveats: Comparing secondary cytopenia with chronic lymphocytic leukemia showed no cluster-lack signature, apparently masked by lymphoma repertoire.

The CDR3 sequence is 13 residues long. In germline, CDR1 is DFQATT, CDR2 SNEGSKA (reference sequence). About 37,500 genome equivalents of blood DNA were amplified for TRB. A remark on this clonotype: Its target is unknown.

Multiplex touch-down PCR amplified TRB using TRB-A and TRB-B pools in one tube. TCRdb reprocessed the multiplex PCR reads, with one entry per CDR3 protein and no DNA. Recorded for this sample: roughly 3,000 distinct CDR3 sequences. The same sample was also used in a study of T cell repertoires in aging, cancer and after chemotherapy.

The clonotype was recovered from a human donor in good health. The sequenced sample consisted of peripheral blood. V gene TRBV20-1 combines with J gene TRBJ2-1; as DNA is missing, the TRBD2 call by TCRdb cannot be tested. The CDR3 sequence: CSATSGGANEQFF.